One sample yielded the 11 T cell receptor beta chains listed below, sequenced in a study of T cells expressing NK-cell markers. TCRdb re-called the 5' RACE reads and shows each CDR3 protein once, DNA omitted. Seen in this sample are roughly 180,000 distinct CDR3 sequences; the ten most common clones hold around 18%. Input material: blood T cells: a sorted CD56 or NKG2C T cell subset, CD4+ or CD8+ T cells, or bulk PBMC T cells (not recorded which). These receptors were collected from a woman aged 18-70 years in good health.

The gene calls are TRBV5-1 and TRBJ2-2. Germline V gene sequence: CDR1 SGHRS, CDR2 YFSETQ. The CDR3 runs 18 residues. The CDR3 spells CASSLDRQGLANTGELFF.

This chain uses TRBV4-1 with TRBJ1-2; TCRdb reports TRBD1, a call that lacks DNA to check it against. This CDR3 region has 15 residues. The V gene's germline CDR1 is MGHRA and CDR2 YSYEKL. Here the CDR3 reads CASSQDARTGYGYTF.

The chain couples TRBV30 to TRBJ2-2; checking the TCRdb D call of TRBD1 is not possible without DNA. CDR1 is GTSNPN and CDR2 is SVGIG in the germline V gene (reference sequence). The CDR3 contains 15 residues. Here the CDR3 reads CAWSRTPGVSGELFF.

J is TRBJ2-7 and V is TRBV9; TCRdb reports TRBD1, a call that lacks DNA to check it against. The CDR3 runs 13 residues. Germline V gene sequence: CDR1 SGDLS, CDR2 YYNGEE. The CDR3 loop reads CASSVGQGGEQYF. Full variable domain (missing parts from reference TRBV9 and TRBJ2-7): DSGVTQTPKHLITATGQRVTLRCSPRSGDLSVYWYQQSLDQGLQFLIQYYNGEERAKGNILERFSAQQFPDLHSELNLSSLELGDSALYFCASSVGQGGEQYFGPGTRLTVT.

The rearrangement joins TRBV6-1 to TRBJ2-7; without DNA, the TCRdb call of TRBD1 cannot be checked. The germline V gene has CDR1 MNHNS and CDR2 SASEGT. The CDR3 is made up of 14 amino acids. CDR3 protein: CASTHGQGYYEQYF.

This chain links TRBV4-1 with TRBJ2-1; TCRdb gives TRBD1 as the D gene, but with no DNA this cannot be confirmed. Germline V gene data show CDR1 as MGHRA and CDR2 as YSYEKL. The CDR3 is 15 amino acids. CDR3 sequence reads: CASSPTGPRYNEQFF.

This chain joins TRBV6-5 and TRBJ2-3; TCRdb outputs TRBD2, but without DNA this stays unchecked. CDR1 is MNHEY, CDR2 SVGAGI, per germline. The CDR3 extends over 16 amino acids. The CDR3 loop is CASSYSGTAGGDTQYF.

The rearrangement uses TRBV20-1 and TRBJ2-5. The CDR3 consists of 15 residues. The germline CDR1 and CDR2 sequences are DFQATT and SNEGSKA (reference sequence). CDR3 sequence: CSARFLQGVQETQYF.

The J gene is TRBJ2-6, the V gene TRBV10-3; TCRdb's D gene call, TRBD2, goes unchecked for lack of DNA. The V gene's germline CDR1 is ENHRY and CDR2 SYGVKD. This CDR3 is 16 amino acids long. The CDR3 sequence: CAISESGGTGANVLTF.

The V gene is TRBV12-5, the J gene TRBJ2-1; lacking DNA, the TRBD2 call made by TCRdb goes unchecked. The CDR3 has 16 residues. Germline CDR1 and CDR2: LGHNT and FRNRAP. CDR3 in amino acids: CASGPPGTSAYNEQFF.

The rearrangement uses TRBV21-1 and TRBJ2-7; with no DNA, the TCRdb D assignment of TRBD1 cannot be verified. TRBV21-1 is reported as a pseudogene. The CDR3 has 15 residues. The CDR3 spells CASSPYEGTGYEQYF.